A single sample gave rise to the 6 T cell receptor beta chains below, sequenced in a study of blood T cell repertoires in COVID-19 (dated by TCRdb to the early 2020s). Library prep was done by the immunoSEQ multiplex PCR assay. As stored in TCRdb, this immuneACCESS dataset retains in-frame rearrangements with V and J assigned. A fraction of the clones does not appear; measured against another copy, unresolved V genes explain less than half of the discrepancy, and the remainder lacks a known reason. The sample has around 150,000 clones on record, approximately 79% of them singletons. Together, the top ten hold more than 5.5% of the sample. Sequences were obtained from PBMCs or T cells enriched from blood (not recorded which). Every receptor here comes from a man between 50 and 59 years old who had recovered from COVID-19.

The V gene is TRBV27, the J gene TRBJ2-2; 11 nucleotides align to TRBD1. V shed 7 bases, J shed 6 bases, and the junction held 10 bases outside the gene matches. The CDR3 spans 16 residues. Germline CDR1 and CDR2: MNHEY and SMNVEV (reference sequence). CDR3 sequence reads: CASTTRGTGGAGELFF. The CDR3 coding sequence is TGTGCCAGCACAACCCGCGGGACAGGGGGAGCCGGGGAGCTGTTTTTT.

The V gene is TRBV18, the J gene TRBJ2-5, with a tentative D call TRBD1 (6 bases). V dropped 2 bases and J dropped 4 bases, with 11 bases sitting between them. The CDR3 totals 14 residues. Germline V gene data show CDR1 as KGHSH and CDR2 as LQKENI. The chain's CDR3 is CASSPKEGGETQYF. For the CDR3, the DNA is TGTGCCAGCTCACCAAAGGAAGGGGGAGAGACCCAGTACTTC.

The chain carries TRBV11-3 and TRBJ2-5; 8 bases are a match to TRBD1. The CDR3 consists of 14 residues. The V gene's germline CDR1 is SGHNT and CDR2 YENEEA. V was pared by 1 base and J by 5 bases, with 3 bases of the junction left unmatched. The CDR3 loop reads CASSLGRQGETQYF. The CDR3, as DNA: TGTGCCAGCAGCTTAGGAAGACAGGGGGAGACCCAGTACTTC.

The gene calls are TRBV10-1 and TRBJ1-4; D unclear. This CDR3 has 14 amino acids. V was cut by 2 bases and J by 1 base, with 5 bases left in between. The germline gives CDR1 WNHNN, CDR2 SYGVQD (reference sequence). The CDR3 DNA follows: TGCGCCAGCAGTGAGGGCGGAACTAATGAAAAACTGTTTTTT. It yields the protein CASSEGGTNEKLFF.

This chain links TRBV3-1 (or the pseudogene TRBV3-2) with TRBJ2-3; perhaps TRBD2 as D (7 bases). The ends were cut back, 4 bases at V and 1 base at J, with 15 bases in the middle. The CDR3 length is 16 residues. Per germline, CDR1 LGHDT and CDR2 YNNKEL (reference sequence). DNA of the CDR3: TGTGCCAGCAGCCCCCGGGGGGCCGTGGGCACAGATACGCAGTATTTT. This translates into CASSPRGAVGTDTQYF.

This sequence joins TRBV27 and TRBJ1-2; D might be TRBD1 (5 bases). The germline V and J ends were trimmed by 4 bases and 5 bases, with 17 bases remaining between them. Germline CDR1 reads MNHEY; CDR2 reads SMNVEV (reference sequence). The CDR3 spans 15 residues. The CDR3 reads CASSSLRGVEYGYTF. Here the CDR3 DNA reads TGTGCCAGCAGTTCACTCCGGGGGGTGGAATATGGCTACACCTTC.